This T cell receptor (beta chain) derives from a study of PD-L1 blockade in urothelial cancer. Findings and limits, study-wide: More expansion of tumor-associated blood clones, seen at 3 weeks, marked durable-benefit patients.

The time point here: pretreatment peripheral blood. Patients each gave 1 to 8 samples, pretreatment and on-treatment. The assay was immunoSEQ multiplex PCR, and TCRdb's table has in-frame clones only and misses some. The table includes 100,000 to 150,000 clones, less than 85% detected once. As to this clone: Its target is unknown.

Germline V gene sequence: CDR1 SGHRS, CDR2 YFSETQ. J was trimmed by 3 bases and V by 6 bases; bases with no gene match: 6. The CDR3 loop spans 13 amino acids. The gene calls are TRBV5-1 and TRBJ2-7, with 7 bases that match TRBD2. Sequences were derived from PBMCs, sampled around atezolizumab (anti-PD-L1) treatment. This sequence originates from a man aged 45-65 years with urothelial cancer. CDR3 sequence: CASTASGDYEQYF. CDR3 sequence (DNA): TGCGCCAGCACTGCAAGCGGGGACTACGAGCAGTACTTC.